The rows below give T cell receptor beta chains drawn from one sample of a study of T cells in Graves' hyperthyroidism and ophthalmopathy. TCRdb analysed the multiplex PCR reads with MiXCR anew, one entry per CDR3 protein. The table has some 50,000 distinct CDR3 sequences, about half seen once; the top ten hold about 8.9%. The sequenced sample was blood. The receptors shown here come from a woman in her 50s with Graves' ophthalmopathy. CDR3s include the opening cysteine and the closing phenylalanine or tryptophan. The D gene is left open where the match is weak. Size values are once, few and many counts, or a class for expanded clones, and some rows have none.

>TRBV7-2|.|TRBJ1-2|many
CASSSWTEFYGYTF
TGTGCCAGCAGCTCGTGGACAGAATTCTATGGCTACACCTTC
>TRBV27|.|TRBJ2-2|few
CASSYNSPSSTGELFF
TGTGCCAGCAGTTATAACTCACCCTCGAGCACCGGGGAGCTGTTTTTT
>TRBV2|TRBD1|TRBJ1-1|.
CASSGAGQGKTWQGGTEAFF
TGTGCCAGCAGTGGAGCGGGACAGGGTAAGACTTGGCAGGGCGGCACTGAAGCTTTCTTT
>TRBV6-4|.|TRBJ2-1|once
CASSAPPPQRSYNEQFF
TGTGCCAGCAGTGCTCCACCCCCACAAAGGTCCTACAATGAGCAGTTCTTC
>TRBV10-3|TRBD2|TRBJ2-1|once
CAIRATSGRVEQFF
TGTGCCATCAGGGCGACTAGCGGGAGGGTGGAGCAGTTCTTC
>TRBV6-5|TRBD2|TRBJ2-7|many
CASRGLGTAYEQYF
TGTGCCAGCAGGGGACTAGGGACTGCCTACGAGCAGTACTTC
>TRBV20-1|.|TRBJ1-2|many
CSAHHGWYGYTF
TGCAGTGCTCACCACGGGTGGTATGGCTACACCTTC
>TRBV6-5|.|TRBJ2-5|many
CASSYSALLKGTQYF
TGTGCCAGCAGTTACTCGGCCCTCCTCAAAGGGACCCAGTACTTC
>TRBV24-1|.|TRBJ1-2|few
CATSETEFYGYTF
TGTGCCACCAGTGAGACAGAGTTCTATGGCTACACCTTC
>TRBV20-1|.|TRBJ1-4|many
CSARGQSNERLFF
TGCAGTGCGAGAGGACAGTCCAATGAAAGACTGTTTTTT
>TRBV29-1|TRBD2|TRBJ2-7|.
CSVGASGRTYEQYF
TGCAGCGTTGGGGCTAGCGGCCGCACCTACGAGCAGTACTTC
>TRBV20-1|.|TRBJ1-2|.
CSANPTQLYGYTF
TGCAGTGCGAATCCTACCCAGCTCTATGGCTACACCTTC
>TRBV9|.|TRBJ2-2|once
CTSSRTGTGGLFF
TGTACCAGCAGCAGGACAGGCACCGGGGGGCTGTTTTTT
>TRBV7-9|.|TRBJ2-7|many
CASSLGVNGKQYF
TGTGCCAGCAGCTTAGGAGTGAACGGCAAGCAGTACTTC
>TRBV9|TRBD2|TRBJ2-7|.
CASSVGLAGAERYF
TGTGCCAGCAGCGTAGGTCTAGCGGGGGCCGAGCGGTACTTC
>TRBV10-3|TRBD1|TRBJ1-1|many
CAISLGTGIMNTEAFF
TGTGCCATCAGCCTCGGGACAGGGATCATGAACACTGAAGCTTTCTTT
>TRBV12-3/TRBV12-4|.|TRBJ1-1|many
CASSQHENTEAFF
TGTGCCAGTTCCCAACACGAGAACACTGAAGCTTTCTTT
>TRBV7-6|TRBD1|TRBJ2-1|.
CASSTGRTGMGNEQFF
TGTGCCAGCAGCACGGGGAGGACAGGGATGGGGAATGAGCAGTTCTTC
>TRBV19|.|TRBJ2-7|many
CASSSWDRPEGQYF
TGTGCCAGTAGTAGCTGGGACCGGCCTGAGGGGCAGTACTTC
>TRBV7-8|.|TRBJ2-3|many
CASSLGLRGLGADTQYF
TGTGCCAGCAGCTTAGGGTTGAGGGGACTCGGGGCAGATACGCAGTATTTT
>TRBV24-1|TRBD1|TRBJ1-2|.
CATSDPGQGSNYGYTF
TGTGCCACCAGTGACCCGGGACAGGGGTCTAACTATGGCTACACCTTC
>TRBV6-1|.|TRBJ2-2|many
CASIQGFDGELFF
TGTGCCAGCATCCAGGGATTTGACGGGGAGCTGTTTTTT
>TRBV7-3|.|TRBJ2-7|.
CASSQDQDGGYEQYF
TGTGCCAGCAGCCAAGATCAAGACGGGGGCTACGAGCAGTACTTC
>TRBV5-1|TRBD1|TRBJ2-7|many
CASSPAGTDYEQYF
TGCGCCAGCAGCCCAGCAGGGACAGACTACGAGCAGTACTTC
>TRBV12-3/TRBV12-4|.|TRBJ2-7|many
CASSYTGTSSYEQYF
TGTGCCAGCAGTTATACCGGGACATCCTCCTACGAGCAGTACTTC
>TRBV5-1|.|TRBJ2-3|once
CASSLEAADTQYF
TGCGCCAGCAGCTTGGAGGCAGCAGATACGCAGTATTTT
>TRBV7-9|.|TRBJ2-5|.
CASSPQTSQETQYF
TGTGCCAGCAGCCCGCAGACATCCCAAGAGACCCAGTACTTC
>TRBV6-5|TRBD1|TRBJ2-7|many
CASSQDRVGEQYF
TGTGCCAGCAGCCAAGACAGGGTAGGCGAGCAGTACTTC
>TRBV24-1|TRBD2|TRBJ2-2|many
CATRGGAHTGELFF
TGTGCCACCCGGGGGGGAGCGCACACCGGGGAGCTGTTTTTT
>TRBV6-1|TRBD1|TRBJ2-1|many
CASSVTGTGGNEQFF
TGTGCCAGCAGTGTTACCGGGACAGGGGGCAATGAGCAGTTCTTC
>TRBV29-1|.|TRBJ2-3|.
CSVESRGGTDTQYF
TGCAGCGTTGAATCCCGCGGGGGCACAGATACGCAGTATTTT
>TRBV24-1|.|TRBJ2-1|.
CATSETRGESYNEQFF
TGTGCCACCAGTGAGACTCGCGGAGAGTCCTACAATGAGCAGTTCTTC
>TRBV29-1|TRBD2|TRBJ2-1|medium-sized
CSVGLAGADEQFF
TGCAGCGTCGGACTAGCGGGAGCGGATGAGCAGTTCTTC
>TRBV28|TRBD2|TRBJ2-5|many
CASSIAGERKTQYF
TGTGCCAGCAGTATAGCGGGGGAGAGGAAGACCCAGTACTTC
>TRBV20-1|TRBD2|TRBJ2-1|.
CSATATSGRAHEQFF
TGCAGTGCTACCGCGACTAGCGGGAGGGCCCATGAGCAGTTCTTC
>TRBV15|.|TRBJ2-1|many
CATNNLRDGGEQFF
TGTGCCACTAATAACCTCAGGGACGGAGGTGAGCAGTTCTTC
>TRBV6-5|TRBD2|TRBJ2-3|many
CASSARLAGTDTQYF
TGTGCCAGCTCCGCGAGACTAGCGGGCACAGATACGCAGTATTTT
>TRBV20-1|TRBD2|TRBJ2-7|medium-sized
CSAPGGDRYEQYF
TGCAGTGCTCCCGGGGGGGATCGGTACGAGCAGTACTTC
>TRBV2|.|TRBJ2-3|.
CASTEGPGRNEQYF
TGTGCCAGCACCGAAGGCCCGGGGAGGAATGAGCAGTATTTT
>TRBV7-8|.|TRBJ2-5|.
CASSPSGGETQYF
TGTGCCAGCAGCCCCTCAGGGGGGGAGACCCAGTACTTC
>TRBV12-3/TRBV12-4|TRBD1|TRBJ1-1|many
CASSLGQGLEAFF
TGTGCCAGCAGTTTGGGACAGGGACTTGAAGCTTTCTTT
>TRBV12-3/TRBV12-4|TRBD1|TRBJ1-1|.
CASRQGVREAFF
TGTGCCAGCAGACAGGGGGTCCGTGAAGCTTTCTTT
>TRBV20-1|TRBD1|TRBJ1-5|.
CSARGTDNQPQHF
TGCAGTGCTAGGGGGACAGATAATCAGCCCCAGCATTTT
>TRBV29-1|.|TRBJ1-1|many
CSAQSETNTEAFF
TGCAGCGCCCAATCGGAAACGAACACTGAAGCTTTCTTT
>TRBV6-1|TRBD1|TRBJ2-5|.
CASRSTGTGAGQPQYF
TGTGCCAGCAGGAGTACCGGGACAGGGGCGGGTCAGCCCCAGTACTTC
>TRBV10-3|TRBD1|TRBJ2-3|many
CAIRQGVDTDTQYF
TGTGCCATCAGACAGGGGGTCGACACAGATACGCAGTATTTT
>TRBV7-9|.|TRBJ1-1|many
CASSAGGNTEAFF
TGTGCCAGCAGCGCGGGGGGGAACACTGAAGCTTTCTTT
>TRBV7-2|.|TRBJ2-7|.
CASSLWGPEQYF
TGTGCCAGCAGCTTATGGGGCCCCGAGCAGTACTTC